A selection of T cell receptor beta chains follows, all from one sample in a study of radiotherapy plus CTLA-4 blockade in lung cancer. TCRdb's table, derived via immunoSEQ multiplex PCR, lists solely in-frame clones and lacks some. The sample lists about 110,000 clones, about 84% occurring once. The sample here was peripheral blood, taken from a patient treated with radiotherapy plus ipilimumab. These TCRs come from a human donor with non-small cell lung cancer that progressed on radiotherapy plus ipilimumab. Some clones in this sample may be carry-over from other donors' samples. CDR3s include the opening cysteine and the closing phenylalanine or tryptophan. The D gene is left open where the match is weak. Clone size is stated in some rows and not others, as once, few, many or a class when expanded.

V gene	J gene	D gene	clone size	CDR3 protein	CDR3 DNA
TRBV2	TRBJ2-7	.	.	CASKVWGAAYEQYF	TGTGCCAGCAAGGTTTGGGGGGCCGCCTACGAGCAGTACTTC
TRBV5-1	TRBJ2-5	.	few	CASSLAGYVIPTQYF	TGCGCCAGCAGCTTGGCCGGCTACGTTATACCGACCCAGTACTTC
TRBV5-1	TRBJ1-3	.	.	CASRPDRSSGNTIYF	TGCGCCAGCCGTCCTGACCGAAGCTCTGGAAACACCATATATTTT
TRBV7-2	TRBJ1-5	.	.	CASSLSGGQPQHF	TGTGCCAGCAGCTTATCGGGGGGTCAGCCCCAGCATTTT
TRBV18	TRBJ1-3	.	.	CASSPDGIDSGNTIYF	TGTGCCAGCTCACCAGACGGAATAGACTCTGGAAACACCATATATTTT
TRBV4-1	TRBJ1-1	TRBD1	.	CASSQDRGTEAFF	TGCGCCAGCAGCCAGGACAGGGGAACTGAAGCTTTCTTT
TRBV7-3	TRBJ1-1	.	.	CASSLGGEAFF	TGTGCCAGCAGCCTGGGAGGTGAAGCTTTCTTT
TRBV7-6	TRBJ1-1	.	once	CASSLERGNTEAFF	TGTGCCAGCAGCTTAGAACGAGGGAACACTGAAGCTTTCTTT
TRBV19	TRBJ2-1	.	.	CASSMPGEQFF	TGTGCCAGTAGTATGCCGGGTGAGCAGTTCTTC
TRBV2	TRBJ1-4	.	.	CASSFIQLPNEKLFF	TGTGCCAGCAGTTTTATACAGTTGCCGAATGAAAAACTGTTTTTT
TRBV7-3	TRBJ2-7	.	once	CASSFQGNHEQYF	TGCGCCAGCAGCTTTCAAGGAAACCACGAGCAGTACTTC
TRBV5-6	TRBJ2-2	.	.	CASSLDGDLSTGELFF	TGTGCCAGCAGCTTGGACGGCGACCTGAGTACCGGGGAGCTGTTTTTT
TRBV29-1	TRBJ1-1	.	few	CSAATPNTEAFF	TGCAGCGCTGCTACCCCGAACACTGAAGCTTTCTTT
TRBV7-2	TRBJ1-1	.	.	CASSPQSNTEAFF	TGTGCCAGCAGCCCCCAGTCGAACACTGAAGCTTTCTTT
TRBV9	TRBJ2-1	.	.	CASSVAGYNEQFF	TGTGCCAGCAGCGTAGCGGGGTACAATGAGCAGTTCTTC
TRBV5-1	TRBJ2-2	TRBD1	.	CASSLEAGGGTGELFF	TGCGCCAGCAGCTTGGAGGCAGGGGGCGGCACCGGGGAGCTGTTTTTT
TRBV9	TRBJ1-3	.	.	CASGNGRLLGDTIYF	TGTGCCAGCGGAAATGGGCGGCTTCTCGGGGACACCATATATTTT
TRBV19	TRBJ2-7	TRBD2	.	CASSTPTSGATYEQYF	TGTGCCAGTAGTACACCTACTAGCGGGGCTACCTACGAGCAGTACTTC
TRBV4-3	TRBJ2-4	TRBD2	few	CASSQGGLAGRLAKNIQYF	TGCGCCAGCAGCCAGGGGGGACTAGCGGGGAGACTAGCCAAAAACATTCAGTACTTC
TRBV9	TRBJ2-7	TRBD1	.	CASSSWDSREQYF	TGTGCCAGCAGCTCCTGGGACAGTCGCGAGCAGTACTTC
TRBV7-3	TRBJ2-5	TRBD2	.	CASSPRGLAGGLQETQYF	TGTGCCAGCAGCCCTCGAGGTCTAGCGGGGGGGCTCCAGGAGACCCAGTACTTC
TRBV11-2	TRBJ2-5	.	.	CASSFYKTQYF	TGTGCCAGCAGCTTCTATAAGACCCAGTACTTC
TRBV7-2	TRBJ2-2	.	few	CASSLVVIGGPDTGELFF	TGTGCCAGCAGCTTAGTAGTGATAGGGGGACCGGACACCGGGGAGCTGTTTTTT
TRBV7-6	TRBJ2-7	.	.	CASSHSGTVSYEQYF	TGTGCCAGCAGCCATTCCGGGACGGTATCCTACGAGCAGTACTTC
TRBV5-1	TRBJ1-1	.	.	CASSLGLQDTEAFF	TGCGCCAGCAGCTTGGGCCTCCAGGACACTGAAGCTTTCTTT
TRBV10-3	TRBJ2-7	TRBD1	.	CAIRRQGPSYEQYF	TGCGCCATCAGGCGACAGGGGCCTTCCTACGAGCAGTACTTC